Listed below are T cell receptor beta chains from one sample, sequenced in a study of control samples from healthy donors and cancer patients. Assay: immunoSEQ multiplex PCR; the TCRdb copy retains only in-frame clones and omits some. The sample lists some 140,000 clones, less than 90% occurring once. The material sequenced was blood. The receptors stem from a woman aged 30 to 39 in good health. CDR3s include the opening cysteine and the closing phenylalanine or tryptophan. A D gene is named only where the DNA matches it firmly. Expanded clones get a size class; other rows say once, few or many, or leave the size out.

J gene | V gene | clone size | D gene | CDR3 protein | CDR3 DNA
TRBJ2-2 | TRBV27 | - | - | CASRFTVTGELFF | TGTGCCAGCAGGTTTACGGTCACCGGGGAGCTGTTTTTT
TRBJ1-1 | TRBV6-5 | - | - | CASSYHRETEAFF | TGTGCCAGCAGTTACCACAGGGAGACTGAAGCTTTCTTT
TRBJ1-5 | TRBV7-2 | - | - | CASSLWAGQPQHF | TGTGCCAGCAGCTTATGGGCGGGTCAGCCCCAGCATTTT
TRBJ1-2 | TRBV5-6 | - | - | CASSLSQPHYGYTF | TGTGCCAGCAGCTTGAGCCAGCCCCACTATGGCTACACCTTC
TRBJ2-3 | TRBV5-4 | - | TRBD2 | CASSLKAGGRVDTQYF | TGTGCCAGCAGCTTGAAGGCGGGAGGGCGGGTAGATACGCAGTATTTT
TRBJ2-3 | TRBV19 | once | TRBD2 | CASSPLLGLAGGRGADTQYF | TGTGCCAGTAGTCCACTCTTGGGACTAGCGGGAGGCCGGGGGGCAGATACGCAGTATTTT
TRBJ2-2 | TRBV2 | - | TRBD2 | CASSKWEGKNTGELFF | TGTGCCAGCAGTAAATGGGAGGGAAAGAACACCGGGGAGCTGTTTTTT
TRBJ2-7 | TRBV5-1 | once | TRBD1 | CASSRDRGGHEQYF | TGCGCCAGCAGCCGGGACAGGGGGGGCCACGAGCAGTACTTC
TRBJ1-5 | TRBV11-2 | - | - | CASSLDRGPNQPQHF | TGTGCCAGCAGCCTCGATCGGGGTCCCAATCAGCCCCAGCATTTT
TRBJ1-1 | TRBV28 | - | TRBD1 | CASSPLGTGNTEAFF | TGTGCCAGCAGCCCCCTTGGGACAGGGAACACTGAAGCTTTCTTT
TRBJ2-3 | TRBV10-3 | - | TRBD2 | CAIRPGLAGGPDTQYF | TGTGCCATCAGACCGGGACTAGCGGGAGGACCAGATACGCAGTATTTT
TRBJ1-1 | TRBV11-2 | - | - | CASSAREANTEAFF | TGTGCCAGCAGCGCCCGGGAGGCGAACACTGAAGCTTTCTTT
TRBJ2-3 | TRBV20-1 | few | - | CSASRVEDTQYF | TGCAGTGCTAGTCGGGTGGAAGATACGCAGTATTTT
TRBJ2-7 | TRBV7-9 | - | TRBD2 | CASSLAGGRDEQYF | TGTGCCAGCAGCTTAGCGGGAGGGAGGGACGAGCAGTACTTC
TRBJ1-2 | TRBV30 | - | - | CAWTHMGGRYTF | TGTGCCTGGACCCACATGGGGGGAAGGTACACCTTC
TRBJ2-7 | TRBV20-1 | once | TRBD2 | CSASGTSDEQYF | TGCAGTGCTAGTGGGACTAGCGACGAGCAGTACTTC
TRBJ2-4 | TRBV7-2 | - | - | CASSPPLSGFGAKNIQYF | TGTGCCAGCAGCCCCCCTCTTTCGGGCTTTGGGGCCAAAAACATTCAGTACTTC
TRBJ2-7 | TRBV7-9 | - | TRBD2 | CASSSSGRGNEQYF | TGTGCCAGCAGTAGCTCCGGGAGGGGGAACGAGCAGTACTTC
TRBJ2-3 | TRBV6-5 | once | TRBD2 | CASSFVAGGTDTQYF | TGTGCCAGCAGTTTCGTAGCGGGAGGAACAGATACGCAGTATTTT
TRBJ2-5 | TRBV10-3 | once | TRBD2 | CATTKTREPQETQYF | TGTGCCACCACTAAGACGCGGGAGCCCCAAGAGACCCAGTACTTC
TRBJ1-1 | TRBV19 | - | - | CASSLHLSADTEAFF | TGTGCCAGTAGTCTGCATTTATCGGCAGACACTGAAGCTTTCTTT
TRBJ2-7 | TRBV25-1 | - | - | CASSETGVGEQYF | TGTGCCAGCAGTGAAACGGGAGTCGGCGAGCAGTACTTC
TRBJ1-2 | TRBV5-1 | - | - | CASSLYGGRGGYTF | TGCGCCAGCAGCTTGTATGGGGGGCGAGGAGGCTACACCTTC
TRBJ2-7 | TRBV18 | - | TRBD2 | CASSPRGTSGTQPYEQYF | TGTGCCAGCTCACCCCGGGGGACTAGCGGAACTCAACCATACGAGCAGTACTTC
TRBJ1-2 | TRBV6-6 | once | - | CASSYEADYGYTF | TGTGCCAGCAGTTACGAGGCGGACTATGGCTACACCTTC
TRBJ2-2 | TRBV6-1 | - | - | CASSEIRAGELFF | TGTGCCAGCAGTGAAATTAGGGCCGGGGAGCTGTTTTTT
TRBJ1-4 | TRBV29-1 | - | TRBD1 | CSVVQGVPTNEKLFF | TGCAGCGTTGTCCAGGGGGTTCCAACTAATGAAAAACTGTTTTTT
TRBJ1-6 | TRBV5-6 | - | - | CASTLRGGKVSPLHF | TGTGCCAGCACCTTACGGGGAGGGAAAGTCTCACCCCTCCACTTT
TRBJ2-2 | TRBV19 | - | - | CASSIRWELFF | TGTGCCAGTAGTATACGCTGGGAGCTGTTTTTT
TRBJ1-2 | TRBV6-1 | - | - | CASSELGYGYTF | TGTGCCAGCAGTGAGCTCGGATATGGCTACACCTTC
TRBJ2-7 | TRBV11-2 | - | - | CASSLGQSYEQYF | TGTGCCAGCAGCCTCGGACAGTCCTACGAGCAGTACTTC
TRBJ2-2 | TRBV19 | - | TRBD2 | CASSLLAGGGTGELFF | TGTGCCAGTAGTCTCCTAGCGGGAGGGGGAACCGGGGAGCTGTTTTTT
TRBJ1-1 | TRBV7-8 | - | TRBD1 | CASSLTGGNTEAFF | TGTGCCAGCAGCTTGACAGGGGGCAACACTGAAGCTTTCTTT
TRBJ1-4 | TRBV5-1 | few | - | CASSSGQPTNEKLFF | TGCGCCAGCAGCTCAGGACAACCCACTAATGAAAAACTGTTTTTT
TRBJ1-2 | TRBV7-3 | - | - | CASSLRAGTRYGYTF | TGTGCCAGCAGCTTAAGGGCGGGTACTCGCTATGGCTACACCTTC
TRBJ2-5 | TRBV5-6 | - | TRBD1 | CASSLDLQGRGETQYF | TGTGCCAGCAGCTTGGATTTACAGGGGCGTGGAGAGACCCAGTACTTC
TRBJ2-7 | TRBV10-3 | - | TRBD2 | CAISANRAGGYEQYF | TGTGCCATCAGTGCCAACCGAGCGGGAGGATACGAGCAGTACTTC
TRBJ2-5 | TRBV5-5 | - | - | CASSLGQGYWTQYF | TGTGCCAGCAGCTTGGGGCAGGGATATTGGACCCAGTACTTC
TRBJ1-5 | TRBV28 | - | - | CASRSGLLSQPQHF | TGTGCCAGCAGATCAGGGCTGCTGAGTCAGCCCCAGCATTTT
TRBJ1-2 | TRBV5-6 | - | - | CASSLGQNYGYTF | TGTGCCAGCAGCTTGGGACAGAACTATGGCTACACCTTC
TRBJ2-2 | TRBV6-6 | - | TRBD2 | CASSSGAGGVAGELFF | TGTGCCAGCAGCTCCGGCGCCGGGGGGGTAGCCGGGGAGCTGTTTTTT
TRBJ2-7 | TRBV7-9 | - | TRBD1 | CASSSTGGEYEQYF | TGTGCCAGCAGCTCGACAGGGGGCGAATACGAGCAGTACTTC
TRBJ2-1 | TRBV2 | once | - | CAGRTGLSNEQFF | TGTGCCGGAAGAACTGGCCTGAGCAATGAGCAGTTCTTC
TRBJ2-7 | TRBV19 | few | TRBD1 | CASTQGQGSKQYF | TGTGCCAGTACGCAGGGACAGGGTAGTAAGCAGTACTTC
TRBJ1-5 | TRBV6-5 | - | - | CASTWGGNQPQHF | TGTGCCAGCACTTGGGGGGGCAATCAGCCCCAGCATTTT
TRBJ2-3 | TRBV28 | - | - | CASSPPATDTQYF | TGTGCCAGCAGCCCCCCAGCGACCGATACGCAGTATTTT
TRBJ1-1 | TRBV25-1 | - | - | CASSGTLGTEAFF | TGTGCCAGCAGCGGTACCTTGGGCACTGAAGCTTTCTTT
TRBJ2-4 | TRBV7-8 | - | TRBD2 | CASSLAPAGGSKNIQYF | TGTGCCAGCAGCTTAGCGCCTGCGGGAGGATCCAAAAACATTCAGTACTTC
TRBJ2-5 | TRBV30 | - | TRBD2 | CAWNAGGGETQYF | TGTGCCTGGAATGCGGGAGGGGGAGAGACCCAGTACTTC
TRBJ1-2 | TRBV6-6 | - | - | CASSPPPGGYTF | TGTGCCAGCAGTCCCCCCCCCGGTGGCTACACCTTC